This T cell receptor beta chain was recovered during a study of CD8 T cells in ankylosing spondylitis. V gave up 5 bases and J gave up 4 bases; unmatched junction bases: 2. Germline V CDR1 and CDR2: DFQATT, SNEGSKA (reference sequence). CDR3 length equals 13 residues. Details on this clonotype: The target antigen is unknown.

Study-wide findings and caveats: Within ankylosing spondylitis blood, a TCR beta motif made up of under 10 highly homologous variants appeared to be characteristic.

TCRdb ran MiXCR on the 5' RACE reads and lists one entry per CDR3 protein. The repertoire has 750,000 to 850,000 distinct CDR3 sequences, about an eighth of them found once; the top ten carry less than 0.65%. The sample consisted of blood, either unsorted or a sorted T cell fraction (not recorded which). The rearrangement uses TRBV20-1 and TRBJ2-5, with TRBD1 identical over 12 bases. The clonotype originates from a male donor with ankylosing spondylitis. CDR3 nucleotides: TGCAGTGCTGGGACAGGGGGCGGAGAGACCCAGTACTTC. Its translation is CSAGTGGGETQYF.